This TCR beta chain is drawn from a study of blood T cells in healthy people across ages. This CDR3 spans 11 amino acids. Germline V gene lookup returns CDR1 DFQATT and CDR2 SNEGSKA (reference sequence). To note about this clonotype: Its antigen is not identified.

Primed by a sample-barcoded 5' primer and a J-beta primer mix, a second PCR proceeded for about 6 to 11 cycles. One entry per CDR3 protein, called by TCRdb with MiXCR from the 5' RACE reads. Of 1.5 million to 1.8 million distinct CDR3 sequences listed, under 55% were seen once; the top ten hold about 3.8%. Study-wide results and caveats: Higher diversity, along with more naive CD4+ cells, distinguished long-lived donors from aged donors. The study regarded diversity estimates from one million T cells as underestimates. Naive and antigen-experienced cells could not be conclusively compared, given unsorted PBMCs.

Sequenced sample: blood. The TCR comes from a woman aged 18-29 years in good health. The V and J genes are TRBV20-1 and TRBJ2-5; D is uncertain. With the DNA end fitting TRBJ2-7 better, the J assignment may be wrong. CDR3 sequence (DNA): TGCAGTGCTGGACGCAAGGACGAGCAGTACTTC. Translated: CSAGRKDEQYF.